This T cell receptor (beta chain) was identified in a study of vaccination effects on CD4 cells after COVID-19. CD4+ T cells specific for antigen were expanded with viral peptide pools by the ViraFEST assay before sequencing. Subsequent to a culture period of around eleven days, CD4+ T cells were isolated. Having tested negative for nucleocapsid antibodies, the vaccine recipients showed no prior SARS-CoV-2 infection. The protocol was immunoSEQ multiplex PCR, while the TCRdb copy is restricted to in-frame clones and leaves out a portion. The repertoire includes roughly 50,000 clones, just under 80% of them detected once, and less than 7.5% sits in the top ten. The CDR3 is 13 amino acids. V shed 4 bases and J shed 8 bases, with 10 bases lying between them. Germline V gives CDR1 SGDLS, CDR2 YYNGEE. Study observations and caveats: No early post-infection timepoints were available in the study, which also included few convalescent patients.

In its sample, this clone was seen a few times. Antigen specificity is unknown. This chain links TRBV9 with TRBJ1-6; D is unclear. The TCR sequence derives from a human donor who received a COVID-19 vaccine. The source was CD4+ T cells from PBMCs cultured with HCoV-OC43 spike peptides, collected before COVID-19 vaccination. Subset in this sample: HCoV-OC43 spike overlapping peptide pool stimulation. CDR3: CASSPRLDSPLHF. In nucleotides, the CDR3 is TGTGCCAGCAGCCCACGACTCGATTCACCCCTCCACTTT.